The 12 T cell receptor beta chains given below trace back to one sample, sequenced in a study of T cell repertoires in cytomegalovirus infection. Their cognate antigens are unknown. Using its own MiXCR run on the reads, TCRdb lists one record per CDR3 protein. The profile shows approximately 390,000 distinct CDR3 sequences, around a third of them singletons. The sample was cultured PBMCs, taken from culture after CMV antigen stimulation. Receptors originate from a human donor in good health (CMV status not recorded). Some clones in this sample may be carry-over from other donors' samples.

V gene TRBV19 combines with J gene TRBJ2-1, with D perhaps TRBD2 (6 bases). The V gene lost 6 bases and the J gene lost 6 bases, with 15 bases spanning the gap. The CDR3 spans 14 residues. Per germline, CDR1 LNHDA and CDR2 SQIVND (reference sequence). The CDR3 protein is CASSPTSSANEQFF. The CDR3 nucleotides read TGTGCCAGTAGCCCGACTTCTAGCGCCAATGAGCAGTTCTTC.

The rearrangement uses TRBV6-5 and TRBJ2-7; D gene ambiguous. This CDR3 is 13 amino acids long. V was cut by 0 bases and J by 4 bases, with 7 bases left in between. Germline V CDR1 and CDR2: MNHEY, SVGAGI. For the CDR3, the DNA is TGTGCCAGCAGTTACTCGGCGGAGTACGAGCAGTACGTC. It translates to CASSYSAEYEQYV.

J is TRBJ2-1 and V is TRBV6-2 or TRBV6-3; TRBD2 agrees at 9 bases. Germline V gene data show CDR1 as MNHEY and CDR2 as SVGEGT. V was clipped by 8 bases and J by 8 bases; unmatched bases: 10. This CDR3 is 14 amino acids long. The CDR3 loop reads CASEAGGSRYEQFF. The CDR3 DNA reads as TGTGCCAGCGAGGCGGGAGGGTCTAGATATGAGCAGTTCTTC.

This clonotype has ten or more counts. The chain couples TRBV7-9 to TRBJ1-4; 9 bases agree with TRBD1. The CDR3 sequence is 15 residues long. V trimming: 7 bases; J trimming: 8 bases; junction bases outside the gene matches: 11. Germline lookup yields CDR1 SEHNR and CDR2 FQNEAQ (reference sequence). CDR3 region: CASTPFGQGREKLFF. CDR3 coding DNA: TGTGCCAGCACCCCATTCGGACAGGGGCGGGAAAAACTGTTTTTT.

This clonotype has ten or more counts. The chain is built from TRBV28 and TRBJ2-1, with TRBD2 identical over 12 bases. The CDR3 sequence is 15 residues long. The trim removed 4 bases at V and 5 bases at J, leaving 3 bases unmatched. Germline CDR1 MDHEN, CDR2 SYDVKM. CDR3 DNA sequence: TGTGCCAGCAGTTGGACTAGCGGGAATAACAATGAGCAGTTCTTC. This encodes CASSWTSGNNNEQFF. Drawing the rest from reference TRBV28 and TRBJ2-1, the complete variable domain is DVKVTQSSRYLVKRTGEKVFLECVQDMDHENMFWYRQDPGLGLRLIYFSYDVKMKEKGDIPEGYSVSREKKERFSLILESASTNQTSMYLCASSWTSGNNNEQFFGPGTRLTVL.

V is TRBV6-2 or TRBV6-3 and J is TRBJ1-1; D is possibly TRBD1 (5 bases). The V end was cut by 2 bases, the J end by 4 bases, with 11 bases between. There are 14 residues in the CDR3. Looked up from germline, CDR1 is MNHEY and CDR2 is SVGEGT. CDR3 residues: CASSYVTGGTEAFF. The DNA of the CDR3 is TGTGCCAGCAGTTACGTCACGGGGGGCACTGAAGCTTTCTTT.

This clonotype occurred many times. CDR3: CASSYRSSNYGYTF. The CDR3 DNA reads as TGTGCCAGCAGTTACAGGAGTTCTAACTATGGCTACACCTTC. The gene calls are TRBV6-5 and TRBJ1-2; D unresolved. Germline V gene lookup returns CDR1 MNHEY and CDR2 SVGAGI. The CDR3 extends over 14 amino acids. Trimming stripped 2 bases from V and 0 bases from J, with 7 bases between.

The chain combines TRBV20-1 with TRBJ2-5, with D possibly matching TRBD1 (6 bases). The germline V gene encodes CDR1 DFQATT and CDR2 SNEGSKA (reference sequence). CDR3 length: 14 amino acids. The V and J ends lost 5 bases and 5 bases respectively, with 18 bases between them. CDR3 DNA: TGCAGTGCTGACCCCCAGGGGCCATGGGAGACCCAGTACTTC. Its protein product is CSADPQGPWETQYF.

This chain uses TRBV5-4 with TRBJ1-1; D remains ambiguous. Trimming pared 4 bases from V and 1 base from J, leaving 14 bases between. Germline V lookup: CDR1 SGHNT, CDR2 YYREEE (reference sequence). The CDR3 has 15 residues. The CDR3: CASSGSWARNTEAFF. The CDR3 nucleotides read TGTGCCAGCAGCGGGAGCTGGGCGCGGAACACTGAAGCTTTCTTT.

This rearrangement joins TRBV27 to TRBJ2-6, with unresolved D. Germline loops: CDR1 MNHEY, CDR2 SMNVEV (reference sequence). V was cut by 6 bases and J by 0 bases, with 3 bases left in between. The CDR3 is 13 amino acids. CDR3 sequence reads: CASRSSGANVLTF. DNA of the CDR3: TGTGCCAGCAGATCCTCTGGGGCCAACGTCCTGACTTTC.

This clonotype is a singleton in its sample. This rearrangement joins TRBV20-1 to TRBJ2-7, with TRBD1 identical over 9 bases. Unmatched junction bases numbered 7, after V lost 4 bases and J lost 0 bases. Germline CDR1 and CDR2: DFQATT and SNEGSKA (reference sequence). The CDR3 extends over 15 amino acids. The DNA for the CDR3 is TGCAGTGCTATACTCCGGGACAGGGTCTCCTACGAGCAGTACTTC. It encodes CSAILRDRVSYEQYF.

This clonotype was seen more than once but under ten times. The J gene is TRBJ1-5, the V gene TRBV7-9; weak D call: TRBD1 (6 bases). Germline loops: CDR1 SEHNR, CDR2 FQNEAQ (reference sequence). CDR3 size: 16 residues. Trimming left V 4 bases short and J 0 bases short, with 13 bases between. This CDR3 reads CASSSGTFGSNQPQHF. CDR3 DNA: TGTGCCAGCAGCTCCGGGACATTCGGTAGCAATCAGCCCCAGCATTTT.